This record looks at one T cell receptor beta chain sequence and its context. This sample is part of a study of blood T cell repertoires in COVID-19. Clones were sequenced by immunoSEQ multiplex PCR, and TCRdb holds only the in-frame ones, with some missing. This table holds roughly 350,000 clones, roughly 90% found once. This TCR derives from a woman between 50 and 59 years old with active or convalescent COVID-19. Sample: peripheral blood.

The CDR3 DNA reads as TGTGCCAGCCCGATAGCGGGGGGAGAGACCCAGTACTTC. Translating it yields CASPIAGGETQYF. The V and J genes are TRBV12-3 or TRBV12-4 and TRBJ2-5; 10 nucleotides match TRBD2. V lost 8 bases and J lost 4; bases outside the gene matches: 4. The CDR3 spans 13 residues.